This T cell receptor beta chain was observed in a study of regulatory T cells in long-lasting Graves disease. Whole-study findings and limits: Persistent-disease Graves' patients showed less TCR diversity than new cases. Whereas new patients shared 966 public clonotypes, persistent patients shared more, at about 3,000.

Of note for this clonotype: What it recognizes is unknown.

Time point noted: newly diagnosed GD, antithyroid drugs for less than 3 months. Preparation of the TCR library used RNA extracted from PBMCs. Looked up from germline, CDR1 is SGHTA and CDR2 is FQGTGA. The CDR3 consists of 15 residues. V shed 2 bases, J shed 5 bases, and the junction held 7 bases outside the gene matches. To make TCR beta libraries, researchers used iRepertoire HTBI primers and Arm-PCR of CDR3 regions. TCRdb ran MiXCR on the multiplex PCR reads and lists one entry per CDR3 protein. Of over 350,000 distinct CDR3 sequences detected, 14% appear once; the ten largest clones hold about 15%. This same sample was also taken into another study, of T cells in Graves' hyperthyroidism and ophthalmopathy. That paper states: HTBI primers drove first-round RT-PCR of the TCR CDR3. The blood repertoire included most of the expanded thyroid clonotypes above 0.001.

The clonotype originates from a woman in her fifties or sixties with Graves disease. The chain carries TRBV7-3 and TRBJ2-5; 8 bases match TRBD2. This material consisted of peripheral blood mononuclear cells (PBMCs), taken at new diagnosis, from a patient treated with antithyroid drugs. The CDR3 sequence is CASSLSGLGGETQYF. In DNA form, the CDR3 reads TGTGCCAGCAGCTTATCGGGACTAGGGGGGGAGACCCAGTACTTC.